Listed below are T cell receptor beta chains from one sample, sequenced in a study of CD4 T cells in relation to SARS-CoV-2 and coronaviruses. No cognate antigen is known for these TCRs. TCRdb's table, derived via immunoSEQ multiplex PCR, lists solely in-frame clones and lacks some. This table holds approximately 22,000 clones, about 71% found once. Sequenced material: CD4+ T cells from PBMCs, cultured in vitro. The receptors derive from a human donor in good health. The CDR3 runs from the conserved cysteine through the conserved F or W. D genes are given only for firm matches. Not every row has a clone size; where given, it reads once, few, many or a size class.

CDR3: CASEGQGSYEQYF
DNA: TGTGCCAGCGAGGGACAGGGGAGCTACGAGCAGTACTTC
D: TRBD1
size: NA
J: TRBJ2-7
V: TRBV6-5

CDR3: CASSYGGRSYEQYF
DNA: TGTGCCAGCAGTTACGGGGGTAGGTCCTACGAGCAGTACTTC
D: NA
size: NA
J: TRBJ2-7
V: TRBV6-2/TRBV6-3

CDR3: CASSLRTEGTGGYTF
DNA: TGCGCCAGCAGCTTACGGACGGAGGGAACCGGTGGCTACACCTTC
D: NA
size: NA
J: TRBJ1-2
V: TRBV5-1

CDR3: CASSDQLNTEAFF
DNA: TGTGCCAGCAGTGACCAATTGAACACTGAAGCTTTCTTT
D: NA
size: NA
J: TRBJ1-1
V: TRBV6-4

CDR3: CARSENQRDTEAFF
DNA: TGTGCCAGAAGCGAGAACCAGAGGGACACTGAAGCTTTCTTT
D: NA
size: NA
J: TRBJ1-1
V: TRBV5-3

CDR3: CASSQVTYGREQYF
DNA: TGCGCCAGCAGCCAAGTAACATACGGTAGGGAGCAGTACTTC
D: NA
size: NA
J: TRBJ2-7
V: TRBV4-3

CDR3: CASTAGSGGYEQFF
DNA: TGTGCCAGCACGGCGGGTAGCGGGGGATATGAGCAGTTCTTC
D: TRBD2
size: once
J: TRBJ2-1
V: TRBV18

CDR3: CASCGQGDQPQHF
DNA: TGTGCCAGCTGCGGACAGGGTGATCAGCCCCAGCATTTT
D: TRBD1
size: NA
J: TRBJ1-5
V: TRBV2

CDR3: CASSLGGQGNEKLFF
DNA: TGTGCCAGCAGCTTAGGGGGACAGGGGAATGAAAAACTGTTTTTT
D: TRBD1
size: NA
J: TRBJ1-4
V: TRBV7-2

CDR3: CASSMDRDYGYTF
DNA: TGTGCCAGCTCAATGGACAGGGACTATGGCTACACCTTC
D: TRBD1
size: NA
J: TRBJ1-2
V: TRBV18

CDR3: CASPGPSGANVLTF
DNA: TGTGCCTCTCCCGGGCCCTCTGGGGCCAACGTCCTGACTTTC
D: NA
size: NA
J: TRBJ2-6
V: TRBV30

CDR3: CASSFSGGNYEQFF
DNA: TGTGCCAGCAGCTTCTCGGGCGGGAACTATGAGCAGTTCTTC
D: NA
size: NA
J: TRBJ2-1
V: TRBV11-3

CDR3: CASMTGQQTEAFF
DNA: TGTGCCAGCATGACCGGACAGCAGACTGAAGCTTTCTTT
D: NA
size: NA
J: TRBJ1-1
V: TRBV6-5

CDR3: CASSVGGLAGGSETQYF
DNA: TGTGCCAGCAGCGTTGGGGGACTAGCGGGAGGGTCAGAGACCCAGTACTTC
D: TRBD2
size: NA
J: TRBJ2-5
V: TRBV9

CDR3: CASSLSGGGTGELFF
DNA: TGTGCCAGCAGCCTTAGCGGGGGAGGGACCGGGGAGCTGTTTTTT
D: TRBD2
size: NA
J: TRBJ2-2
V: TRBV9

CDR3: CASSVAPGTNTGELFF
DNA: TGTGCCAGCAGCGTAGCCCCGGGGACGAACACCGGGGAGCTGTTTTTT
D: NA
size: once
J: TRBJ2-2
V: TRBV9

CDR3: CASTPARGGTEAFF
DNA: TGTGCCAGCACCCCTGCGAGGGGTGGAACTGAAGCTTTCTTT
D: NA
size: NA
J: TRBJ1-1
V: TRBV11-2

CDR3: CASSFQGVSSGNTIYF
DNA: TGTGCCAGCAGCTTTCAGGGCGTTAGCTCTGGAAACACCATATATTTT
D: NA
size: few
J: TRBJ1-3
V: TRBV5-8

CDR3: CASSQGQGRRNEQFF
DNA: TGTGCCAGCAGCCAAGGCCAGGGCAGACGCAATGAGCAGTTCTTC
D: NA
size: once
J: TRBJ2-1
V: TRBV14

CDR3: CASSSLAGALPYNEQFF
DNA: TGTGCCAGCAGCTCGTTAGCGGGGGCCCTCCCCTACAATGAGCAGTTCTTC
D: TRBD2
size: NA
J: TRBJ2-1
V: TRBV11-2

CDR3: CASSPFEGGSQPQHF
DNA: TGTGCCAGCAGCCCGTTCGAGGGCGGGAGTCAGCCCCAGCATTTT
D: NA
size: few
J: TRBJ1-5
V: TRBV6-2/TRBV6-3

CDR3: CASSRLSGRNNEQFF
DNA: TGTGCCAGCAGCCGACTTAGCGGGCGTAACAATGAGCAGTTCTTC
D: TRBD2
size: few
J: TRBJ2-1
V: TRBV11-2

CDR3: CASSPWAEGTEAFF
DNA: TGTGCCAGCAGTCCCTGGGCCGAGGGCACTGAAGCTTTCTTT
D: NA
size: NA
J: TRBJ1-1
V: TRBV6-5

CDR3: CASSPAGSMANEQFF
DNA: TGTGCCAGCTCACCAGCAGGATCTATGGCCAATGAGCAGTTCTTC
D: NA
size: NA
J: TRBJ2-1
V: TRBV18

CDR3: CASSEGTSGSTDTQYF
DNA: TGCGCCAGCAGCGAGGGGACTAGCGGATCCACAGATACGCAGTATTTT
D: TRBD2
size: NA
J: TRBJ2-3
V: TRBV5-1

CDR3: CSVEGQISYNEQFF
DNA: TGCAGCGTTGAAGGCCAGATCTCCTACAATGAGCAGTTCTTC
D: NA
size: NA
J: TRBJ2-1
V: TRBV29-1

CDR3: CASRRTGGAYGYTF
DNA: TGTGCCAGCAGGCGGACAGGGGGAGCCTATGGCTACACCTTC
D: TRBD1
size: few
J: TRBJ1-2
V: TRBV5-4

CDR3: CASSRGTRGPYEQYF
DNA: TGTGCCAGCAGCCGTGGGACTAGAGGCCCCTACGAGCAGTACTTC
D: TRBD2
size: NA
J: TRBJ2-7
V: TRBV3-1/TRBV3-2

CDR3: CASSSGKSYEQYF
DNA: TGCGCCAGCAGTAGTGGGAAAAGCTACGAGCAGTACTTC
D: NA
size: NA
J: TRBJ2-7
V: TRBV10-1

CDR3: CARKWGEDRGYRNQPQHF
DNA: TGTGCCCGAAAGTGGGGGGAAGACAGGGGTTATCGCAATCAGCCCCAGCATTTT
D: TRBD1
size: once
J: TRBJ1-5
V: TRBV30

CDR3: CASSYSGKGSYEQYF
DNA: TGTGCCAGCAGTTACTCGGGAAAGGGGAGCTACGAGCAGTACTTC
D: NA
size: once
J: TRBJ2-7
V: TRBV6-5

CDR3: CASSPLPGLGDYEQYF
DNA: TGTGCCAGCTCACCGCTCCCGGGGTTGGGAGATTACGAGCAGTACTTC
D: NA
size: NA
J: TRBJ2-7
V: TRBV18

CDR3: CASKGARNSYEQYF
DNA: TGTGCCAGCAAGGGGGCGAGGAACTCCTACGAGCAGTACTTC
D: TRBD1
size: NA
J: TRBJ2-7
V: TRBV6-5

CDR3: CASRPGQGYQPQHF
DNA: TGTGCCAGCAGGCCCGGACAGGGTTATCAGCCCCAGCATTTT
D: TRBD1
size: NA
J: TRBJ1-5
V: TRBV6-6

CDR3: CASTVGGARMTQYF
DNA: TGTGCCAGTACGGTCGGCGGGGCCCGTATGACGCAGTATTTT
D: NA
size: NA
J: TRBJ2-3
V: TRBV28

CDR3: CAGGDETQYF
DNA: TGTGCCGGGGGGGACGAGACCCAGTACTTC
D: TRBD2
size: once
J: TRBJ2-5
V: TRBV7-8

CDR3: CASSDRQNNQPQHF
DNA: TGTGCCAGCAGTGATCGACAGAACAATCAGCCCCAGCATTTT
D: NA
size: NA
J: TRBJ1-5
V: TRBV25-1

CDR3: CASSHREGTTEAFF
DNA: TGTGCCAGCAGTCACCGGGAAGGGACCACTGAAGCTTTCTTT
D: NA
size: large
J: TRBJ1-1
V: TRBV7-8

CDR3: CASSQDWGAGGETQYF
DNA: TGCGCCAGCAGCCAAGATTGGGGGGCGGGAGGAGAGACCCAGTACTTC
D: TRBD2
size: NA
J: TRBJ2-5
V: TRBV4-3

CDR3: CASSPEAWATEAFF
DNA: TGTGCCAGCAGTCCAGAGGCGTGGGCCACTGAAGCTTTCTTT
D: NA
size: NA
J: TRBJ1-1
V: TRBV11-2

CDR3: CASGLPIGDTGELFF
DNA: TGTGCTAGTGGTTTGCCCATTGGGGACACCGGGGAGCTGTTTTTT
D: NA
size: NA
J: TRBJ2-2
V: TRBV12-5

CDR3: CASSLRGAGQPQHF
DNA: TGTGCCAGCAGCTTACGGGGCGCGGGGCAGCCCCAGCATTTT
D: NA
size: few
J: TRBJ1-5
V: TRBV7-2

CDR3: CSVVSGSGRSMYEQYF
DNA: TGCAGCGTTGTCAGTGGTAGCGGGAGGAGTATGTACGAGCAGTACTTC
D: TRBD2
size: NA
J: TRBJ2-7
V: TRBV29-1

CDR3: CASKGAGSTDTQYF
DNA: TGTGCCAGCAAGGGGGCAGGTAGCACAGATACGCAGTATTTT
D: TRBD1
size: NA
J: TRBJ2-3
V: TRBV11-3

CDR3: CASSQDSGREGKETQYF
DNA: TGCGCCAGCAGCCAAGATAGCGGGAGAGAGGGGAAAGAGACCCAGTACTTC
D: TRBD2
size: NA
J: TRBJ2-5
V: TRBV4-3

CDR3: CASRAITEAFF
DNA: TGTGCCAGCCGAGCCATCACTGAAGCTTTCTTT
D: NA
size: few
J: TRBJ1-1
V: TRBV21-1

CDR3: CSFPTGLAGYEQYF
DNA: TGCAGCTTCCCAACGGGACTAGCAGGGTACGAGCAGTACTTC
D: TRBD2
size: NA
J: TRBJ2-7
V: TRBV29-1

CDR3: CASSGQGQGAQYF
DNA: TGTGCCAGTAGTGGCCAGGGACAGGGCGCGCAGTATTTT
D: TRBD1
size: NA
J: TRBJ2-3
V: TRBV19

CDR3: CASSRLGGRGGRETQYF
DNA: TGTGCCAGCAGCCGCCTTGGCGGGCGGGGAGGGAGAGAGACCCAGTACTTC
D: TRBD2
size: NA
J: TRBJ2-5
V: TRBV3-1/TRBV3-2

CDR3: CASSQEWVTSGPETQYF
DNA: TGCGCCAGCAGCCAAGAATGGGTGACTAGCGGCCCAGAGACCCAGTACTTC
D: TRBD2
size: NA
J: TRBJ2-5
V: TRBV4-3

CDR3: CACQRGSGANVLTF
DNA: TGTGCCTGCCAACGGGGCTCTGGGGCCAACGTCCTGACTTTC
D: NA
size: NA
J: TRBJ2-6
V: TRBV30

CDR3: CAISEDRISYNEQFF
DNA: TGTGCCATCAGTGAGGACAGGATATCCTACAATGAGCAGTTCTTC
D: NA
size: NA
J: TRBJ2-1
V: TRBV10-3

CDR3: CASSQARQGTYEQYF
DNA: TGTGCCAGCAGCCAGGCTCGACAGGGGACCTACGAGCAGTACTTC
D: TRBD1
size: NA
J: TRBJ2-7
V: TRBV4-2

CDR3: CASSLALFKGSEQFF
DNA: TGTGCCAGCAGCTTAGCGCTTTTCAAGGGAAGTGAACAGTTCTTC
D: NA
size: NA
J: TRBJ2-1
V: TRBV7-2

CDR3: CASSPLGQGGEKLFF
DNA: TGTGCCAGCTCACCATTGGGACAGGGAGGGGAAAAACTGTTTTTT
D: TRBD1
size: NA
J: TRBJ1-4
V: TRBV18